These 30 T cell receptor beta chains originate from one sample sequenced in a study of cytomegalovirus exposure and HLA in healthy donors (TCRdb year 2017). The receptor library was made with the immunoSEQ multiplex PCR assay. The multiplex PCR relied on a mix of 60 forward primers for TCR Vbeta segments and 13 reverse primers for TCR Jbeta segments. In its TCRdb copy, this immuneACCESS table keeps in-frame sequences only and misses some clones. Where compared with another copy, unresolved V genes explain less than half of these, and the others have no known cause. This sample gives about 170,000 clones in total; 60% to 85% of them show up just once. The ten largest clones capture around 3.2% of the sample. The specimen sequenced was PBMCs. These TCRs come from a female donor in good health and CMV-seronegative.

This clone was observed a single time. The V gene is TRBV13, the J gene TRBJ2-7, with D possibly matching TRBD2 (6 bases). The germline V gene has CDR1 PRHDT and CDR2 FYEKMQ (reference sequence). This CDR3 spans 14 amino acids. The ends were cut back, 5 bases at V and 4 bases at J, with 15 bases in the middle. CDR3 nucleotides: TGTGCCAGCAGCCCAGGACCCGGAGGGTACGAGCAGTACTTC. It translates to CASSPGPGGYEQYF.

DNA of the CDR3: TGTGCCTGGAGCCTAGACAGGTCGATCGCCGAGCAGTACTTC. Its translation: CAWSLDRSIAEQYF. The chain employs TRBV30 and TRBJ2-7, with a possible D match to TRBD1 (6 bases). The V end lost 3 bases, the J end lost 6 bases, and 18 bases lay between the germline ends. The CDR3 has 14 residues. Germline V CDR1 and CDR2: GTSNPN, SVGIG (reference sequence).

This clone came up a few times. The J gene is TRBJ2-2, the V gene TRBV5-1, with 10 positions matching TRBD2. V shed 1 base, J shed 5 bases, and the junction held 5 bases outside the gene matches. The CDR3 has 16 amino acids. Germline CDR1 SGHRS, CDR2 YFSETQ. The DNA of the CDR3 is TGCGCCAGCAGCTTGAGAAGCGGGAGGGGGACCGGGGAGCTGTTTTTT. Translated, it gives CASSLRSGRGTGELFF. Full variable domain (remainder filled in from reference TRBV5-1 and TRBJ2-2): KAGVTQTPRYLIKTRGQQVTLSCSPISGHRSVSWYQQTPGQGLQFLFEYFSETQRNKGNFPGRFSGRQFSNSRSEMNVSTLELGDSALYLCASSLRSGRGTGELFFGEGSRLTVL.

The V gene is TRBV19, the J gene TRBJ2-5; 12 nucleotides line up with TRBD2. Matching the DNA end better, TRBJ2-7 makes the J call doubtful. CDR3 length: 16 amino acids. Germline V gene sequence: CDR1 LNHDA, CDR2 SQIVND (reference sequence). CDR3 amino acids: CASSSPGLAGSYEQYF. DNA of the CDR3: TGTGCCAGTAGTTCTCCGGGACTAGCGGGTTCCTACGAGCAGTACTTC.

The gene calls are TRBV5-1 and TRBJ2-1, with 14 bases fitting TRBD2. Germline V gives CDR1 SGHRS, CDR2 YFSETQ. With V trimmed by 3 bases and J by 9 bases, 14 bases remained unmatched. The CDR3 runs 18 residues. The CDR3 here is CASSWTGLAGAMKLEQFF. The CDR3 nucleotides read TGCGCCAGCAGCTGGACGGGACTAGCGGGGGCGATGAAACTTGAGCAGTTCTTC.

This sequence joins TRBV5-5 and TRBJ2-7, with TRBD2 identical over 7 bases. This CDR3 spans 14 amino acids. The V segment lost 2 bases and the J segment 2 bases; nucleotides outside the gene matches: 4. The germline V gene encodes CDR1 SGHKS and CDR2 YYEKEE (reference sequence). DNA for the CDR3: TGTGCCAGCAGCTTTTCGGGAGGAACCTACGAGCAGTACTTC. It specifies CASSFSGGTYEQYF. Using reference TRBV5-5 and TRBJ2-7 for the parts outside the CDR3, the full variable domain is DAGVTQSPTHLIKTRGQQVTLRCSPISGHKSVSWYQQVLGQGPQFIFQYYEKEERGRGNFPDRFSARQFPNYSSELNVNALLLGDSALYLCASSFSGGTYEQYFGPGTRLTVT.

This clone was detected only a few times. The J gene is TRBJ1-1, the V gene TRBV28, with D unresolved. The CDR3 length is 11 residues. V was shortened by 11 bases and J by 0 bases, with 7 bases between the two germline ends. The germline CDR1 and CDR2 sequences are MDHEN and SYDVKM. The CDR3 DNA sequence: TGTGCCGCCGGGATGAACACTGAAGCTTTCTTT. This encodes CAAGMNTEAFF. The full variable domain, its missing parts supplied by reference TRBV28 and TRBJ1-1, is DVKVTQSSRYLVKRTGEKVFLECVQDMDHENMFWYRQDPGLGLRLIYFSYDVKMKEKGDIPEGYSVSREKKERFSLILESASTNQTSMYLCAAGMNTEAFFGQGTRLTVV.

The chain carries TRBV7-8 and TRBJ1-3; D possibly corresponds to TRBD1 (6 bases). From germline, CDR1 is SGHVS and CDR2 FQNEAQ. The CDR3 has 15 residues. Trimming cost V 3 bases and J 0 bases, with 9 bases left between them. The CDR3 DNA is TGTGCCAGCAGCTTGGGGGCAGCCTCTGGAAACACCATATATTTT. Translated, it gives CASSLGAASGNTIYF.

Only a few counts were recorded for this clone. V is TRBV6-1 and J is TRBJ2-4; D remains unclear. The CDR3 runs to 12 residues. The V end lost 1 base, the J end lost 9 bases, and 7 bases lay between the germline ends. Germline lookup yields CDR1 MNHNS and CDR2 SASEGT. The CDR3 nucleotides read TGTGCCAGCAGTGAAGTGACGGGCATTCAGTACTTC. It encodes CASSEVTGIQYF.

The V call is TRBV19, the J call TRBJ1-1; D is possibly TRBD1 (6 bases). CDR3 length: 12 amino acids. CDR1 and CDR2 (germline): LNHDA, SQIVND (reference sequence). V was trimmed by 6 bases and J by 1 base, leaving 6 bases between them. In DNA, the CDR3 is TGTGCCAGTAGGACAGGGAACACTGAAGCTTTCTTT. This encodes CASRTGNTEAFF. Drawing the rest from reference TRBV19 and TRBJ1-1, the complete variable domain is DGGITQSPKYLFRKEGQNVTLSCEQNLNHDAMYWYRQDPGQGLRLIYYSQIVNDFQKGDIAEGYSVSREKKESFPLTVTSAQKNPTAFYLCASRTGNTEAFFGQGTRLTVV.

The V and J genes are TRBV7-2 and TRBJ2-7; TRBD2 matches at 16 bases. The length of the CDR3 is 17 residues. Germline CDR1 SGHTA, CDR2 FQGNSA. J gave up 2 bases and V 5 bases, and 6 bases lay outside the gene matches. The CDR3, as DNA: TGTGCCAGCAGCCGAGAAGGGACTAGCGGGAGGGCCTACGAGCAGTACTTC. Translation: CASSREGTSGRAYEQYF.

This clone was detected once. The chain carries TRBV15 and TRBJ1-3; 7 bases fit TRBD1. The germline V gene has CDR1 LNHNV and CDR2 YYDKDF (reference sequence). The J segment lost 0 bases and the V segment lost 0 bases, leaving 2 bases of the junction unmatched. CDR3 length: 16 amino acids. In DNA form, the CDR3 reads TGTGCCACCAGCAGAGATTGGGACAGCTCTGGAAACACCATATATTTT. Protein: CATSRDWDSSGNTIYF.

The chain joins TRBV2 to TRBJ1-4; no clear D gene. Deletions cut 7 bases from V and 6 bases from J, with 18 bases between. The CDR3 consists of 15 residues. Germline CDR1 is SNHLY and CDR2 is FYNNEI. The CDR3 coding sequence is TGTGCCAGCACGGAGGGAGTAAGGTCCGATGAAAAACTGTTTTTT. The encoded protein is CASTEGVRSDEKLFF.

This chain uses TRBV5-1 with TRBJ2-3, with D maybe TRBD1 (5 bases). Trimming took off 0 bases at V and 2 bases at J, with 10 bases between the two ends. This CDR3 spans 15 amino acids. Germline-derived CDR1 and CDR2 are SGHRS and YFSETQ. CDR3 nucleotide sequence: TGCGCCAGCAGCTTGGGCAGGGCCTACACAGATACGCAGTATTTT. Residues: CASSLGRAYTDTQYF.

The genes are TRBV13 and TRBJ1-2; D unclear. Deletions cut 5 bases from V and 4 bases from J, with 23 bases between. Germline CDR1 and CDR2: PRHDT and FYEKMQ (reference sequence). This CDR3 spans 17 amino acids. Here the CDR3 reads CASSHRADGPSAYGYTF. For the CDR3, the DNA is TGTGCCAGCAGCCACCGGGCCGATGGACCTAGCGCCTATGGCTACACCTTC.

The chain links TRBV18 to TRBJ1-4; 7 bases map to TRBD1. Unmatched junction bases numbered 8, after V lost 3 bases and J lost 10 bases. Germline CDR1 and CDR2: KGHSH and LQKENI. The CDR3 totals 14 residues. The CDR3 DNA reads TGTGCCAGCTCACCGAATCCGGACAGGTCAAAACTGTTTTTT. This gives the protein CASSPNPDRSKLFF.

The chain carries TRBV2 and TRBJ1-2; 8 positions agree with TRBD1. CDR1 is SNHLY, CDR2 FYNNEI, per germline. V lost 7 bases to trimming and J lost 7 bases; unmatched junction nucleotides: 5. CDR3 length: 12 residues. CDR3 residues: CASTITGGGYTF. The CDR3, as DNA: TGTGCCAGCACCATCACAGGGGGTGGCTACACCTTC.

The chain recombines TRBV7-3 with TRBJ2-5; D perhaps matches TRBD1 (6 bases). Between the trimmed V and J ends, which lost 5 bases and 5 bases, there was a span of 12 bases. Per the germline V gene, CDR1 is SGHTA and CDR2 is FQGTGA. CDR3 length: 13 residues. The CDR3 protein is CASSIQGRETQYF. In DNA form, the CDR3 reads TGTGCCAGCAGCATACAGGGCCGGGAGACCCAGTACTTC.

The chain links TRBV10-1 to TRBJ1-3; D may be TRBD1 (5 bases). The V gene's germline CDR1 is WNHNN and CDR2 SYGVQD (reference sequence). The ends were cut back, 2 bases at V and 0 bases at J, with 14 bases in the middle. CDR3 length: 17 amino acids. This chain's CDR3 is CASSENQGACSGNTIYF. The CDR3 coding sequence is TGCGCCAGCAGTGAGAATCAAGGGGCTTGCTCTGGAAACACCATATATTTT.

The chain has TRBV20-1 and TRBJ1-4; D is ambiguous. V was trimmed by 4 bases and J by 4 bases, leaving 4 bases between them. Germline assignment: CDR1 DFQATT and CDR2 SNEGSKA (reference sequence). The CDR3 is 11 residues long. In DNA, the CDR3 is TGCAGTGCTACCGTTAATGAAAAACTGTTTTTT. Protein: CSATVNEKLFF.

The rearrangement links TRBV7-2 to TRBJ1-5; D might be TRBD1 (6 bases). The CDR3 is made up of 15 amino acids. The germline gives CDR1 SGHTA, CDR2 FQGNSA. V gave up 1 base and J gave up 4 bases, with 11 bases separating them. CDR3 DNA: TGTGCCAGCAGCTTAGGGGCCGACAGGAATCAGCCCCAGCATTTT. Its translation: CASSLGADRNQPQHF.

This chain links TRBV7-9 with TRBJ2-3; a possible D gene is TRBD2 (5 bases). Trimming took 3 bases from V and 0 from J, leaving 10 bases between them. Germline V gene sequence: CDR1 SEHNR, CDR2 FQNEAQ (reference sequence). The length of the CDR3 is 15 residues. The CDR3: CASSLGATSTDTQYF. The DNA for the CDR3 is TGTGCCAGCAGCTTGGGAGCTACTAGCACAGATACGCAGTATTTT.

The gene calls are TRBV28 and TRBJ1-1; tentatively, D is TRBD1 (6 bases). The V end lost 1 base, the J end lost 1 base, and 19 bases lay between the germline ends. This CDR3 has 18 amino acids. Germline V CDR1 and CDR2: MDHEN, SYDVKM. The CDR3 sequence is CASSLFTGTRVWNTEAFF. CDR3 coding DNA: TGTGCCAGCAGTTTATTCACAGGGACCCGGGTTTGGAACACTGAAGCTTTCTTT.

The V call is TRBV18, the J call TRBJ2-5; 7 bases line up with TRBD2. The CDR3 consists of 14 residues. Unmatched junction bases numbered 4, after V lost 1 base and J lost 5 bases. Germline assignment: CDR1 KGHSH and CDR2 LQKENI. The CDR3 sequence is CASSPRREVETQYF. In DNA form, the CDR3 reads TGTGCCAGCTCACCACGTCGGGAGGTGGAGACCCAGTACTTC.

This clone has only one observation. The gene calls are TRBV5-1 and TRBJ1-6; 7 bases line up with TRBD1. The V segment lost 4 bases and the J segment 8 bases; nucleotides outside the gene matches: 9. The CDR3 totals 15 residues. Looked up from germline, CDR1 is SGHRS and CDR2 is YFSETQ. The CDR3 DNA reads TGCGCCAGCAGCACACGGGGGACAGCCGATTCACCCCTCCACTTT. Protein: CASSTRGTADSPLHF.

This chain connects TRBV28 to TRBJ2-7, with 7 bases lining up with TRBD2. Trimming cost V 6 bases and J 4 bases; bases outside gene matches: 9. The CDR3 contains 14 residues. CDR1 MDHEN and CDR2 SYDVKM come from the germline V gene. The CDR3 sequence: CASRIPTSEYEQYF. The CDR3 nucleotides read TGTGCCAGCAGGATACCTACTAGCGAATACGAGCAGTACTTC.

The chain couples TRBV27 to TRBJ1-1; D is possibly TRBD1 (6 bases). The ends were cut back, 3 bases at V and 5 bases at J, with 16 bases in the middle. The CDR3 extends over 15 amino acids. Germline V lookup: CDR1 MNHEY, CDR2 SMNVEV (reference sequence). The CDR3 reads CASSFQGQRRTEAFF. The CDR3 nucleotides are TGTGCCAGCAGTTTCCAGGGACAAAGGAGGACTGAAGCTTTCTTT.

The sample holds one count of this clone. The chain has TRBV5-8 and TRBJ2-7; D possibly corresponds to TRBD1 (6 bases). V dropped 2 bases and J dropped 5 bases, with 11 bases sitting between them. The length of the CDR3 is 13 residues. CDR1 and CDR2 (germline): SGHTS, YDEGEE. DNA of the CDR3: TGTGCCAGCAGCTTTAACAGGGCGGACGAGCAGTACTTC. This codes for CASSFNRADEQYF.

DNA for the CDR3: TGTGCCAGCAGTCGGGACAGGGTATCAGCTTTCTTT. Translation: CASSRDRVSAFF. The V and J genes are TRBV2 and TRBJ1-1; 9 nucleotides match TRBD1. This CDR3 has 12 residues. The germline V gene has CDR1 SNHLY and CDR2 FYNNEI. J gave up 10 bases and V 5 bases, and 5 bases lay outside the gene matches.

The chain is built from TRBV5-5 and TRBJ2-7, with a tentative D call TRBD2 (5 bases). Germline CDR1 and CDR2: SGHKS and YYEKEE (reference sequence). V lost 4 bases, J lost 2 bases, and 13 bases lay in between. The CDR3 covers 14 residues. This CDR3 is CASSLLAGTYEQYF. In DNA form, the CDR3 reads TGTGCCAGCAGCCTTTTGGCCGGGACCTACGAGCAGTACTTC.